The rows below give T cell receptor beta chains drawn from one sample of a study of tumor-infiltrating lymphocytes in primary liver carcinoma. Each CDR3 protein is one row after TCRdb ran MiXCR on the multiplex PCR reads. The profile covers around 88,000 distinct CDR3 sequences, with 65% to 70% appearing a single time and approximately 30% taken by the ten largest. Sequencing input: tumor-adjacent normal liver tissue. These receptor sequences come from a man aged 35 to 55 with primary liver carcinoma and hepatitis B virus infection. CDR3s include the opening cysteine and the closing phenylalanine or tryptophan. The D gene is left open where the match is weak. Some rows have no size entry. The others give once, few or many, or a class for an expanded clone.

D: TRBD2
J: TRBJ2-1
size: NA
V: TRBV11-1
DNA: TGTGCCAGCAGTATGGGACTAGCGGGAGAAGTTGACAACGAGCAGTTCTTC
CDR3: CASSMGLAGEVDNEQFF

D: NA
J: TRBJ2-2
size: NA
V: TRBV29-1
DNA: TGCAGCGTTGACCTCAGAGGAGTTGGCAGCGGGGAGCTGTTTTTT
CDR3: CSVDLRGVGSGELFF

D: NA
J: TRBJ2-5
size: NA
V: TRBV19
DNA: TGTGCCAGTAGTATAGTTGCAGGGCGAGAGACCCAGTACTTC
CDR3: CASSIVAGRETQYF

D: NA
J: TRBJ1-6
size: many
V: TRBV6-1
DNA: TGTGCCAGCAGGGAGTCCTATAATTCACCCCTCCACTTT
CDR3: CASRESYNSPLHF

D: TRBD2
J: TRBJ2-1
size: NA
V: TRBV11-3
DNA: TGTGTCAGCAGCAAAGCGGGAAATAGGAATGAGCATTTCTTC
CDR3: CVSSKAGNRNEHFF

D: TRBD2
J: TRBJ2-3
size: few
V: TRBV20-1
DNA: TGCAGTGCTAGCGGGAGGGCCAAAGATACGCAGTATTTT
CDR3: CSASGRAKDTQYF

D: NA
J: TRBJ2-7
size: few
V: TRBV14
DNA: TGTGCCAGCAGCCAAGCTTCAAACCGCGAGCAGTACTTC
CDR3: CASSQASNREQYF

D: NA
J: TRBJ2-7
size: NA
V: TRBV7-8
DNA: TGTACCAGCAGCTTAGAGATAAGCTCCTACGAGCAGTATTTC
CDR3: CTSSLEISSYEQYF

D: NA
J: TRBJ2-5
size: many
V: TRBV30
DNA: TGTGCCTGGAGTGTAGAGACCCAGTACTTC
CDR3: CAWSVETQYF

D: NA
J: TRBJ2-5
size: NA
V: TRBV11-2
DNA: TGTGCCAGTAGCTTCGAACTTGTAGAGACCCAGTACTTC
CDR3: CASSFELVETQYF

D: NA
J: TRBJ2-6
size: NA
V: TRBV6-5
DNA: TGTGCCAACAGTCTCTGGACAAGGATGAGAGCTGGGGCCAACGTCCTGACTTTC
CDR3: CANSLWTRMRAGANVLTF

D: NA
J: TRBJ2-7
size: NA
V: TRBV11-2
DNA: TGTGCCTGCAGGGATCATTACGAGCAGTACTTC
CDR3: CACRDHYEQYF

D: NA
J: TRBJ1-2
size: NA
V: TRBV11-2
DNA: TGTGCCAGTAGCTCCCGGAGGGCGGTAGATGGCTACACCTTC
CDR3: CASSSRRAVDGYTF

D: NA
J: TRBJ2-3
size: few
V: TRBV2
DNA: TGTGCCAGCAGTGAACTGACAGATACGCAGTATTTT
CDR3: CASSELTDTQYF

D: NA
J: TRBJ2-7
size: many
V: TRBV29-1
DNA: TGCAGCGCCCGCTCCCTCGGCGAGCAGTACTTC
CDR3: CSARSLGEQYF

D: NA
J: TRBJ1-1
size: NA
V: TRBV12-3/TRBV12-4
DNA: TGTGCCAACAGTTTTGTAACCACTGAAGCTATCTTT
CDR3: CANSFVTTEAIF

D: NA
J: TRBJ2-7
size: NA
V: TRBV29-1
DNA: TGCAGCATTGAAGAACCCGCCAGGCTGACCTACGAGCAGTACTTC
CDR3: CSIEEPARLTYEQYF

D: NA
J: TRBJ2-1
size: NA
V: TRBV11-2
DNA: TGTGCCAGCAGCTTAGATATCAGGCTAGCCATGGGTGAGCAGTTCTTC
CDR3: CASSLDIRLAMGEQFF

D: NA
J: TRBJ2-3
size: medium-sized
V: TRBV10-3
DNA: TGTGCCATCAGTGAGGCTACTTCTAGCACAGATACGCAGTATTTT
CDR3: CAISEATSSTDTQYF

D: NA
J: TRBJ2-7
size: few
V: TRBV14
DNA: TGTGCCAGCAGCCGCCTTGGGACACTTAGCTCCTACGAGCAGTACTTC
CDR3: CASSRLGTLSSYEQYF

D: NA
J: TRBJ2-3
size: few
V: TRBV5-6
DNA: TGTGCCAGCATCTTGGCCGGGTCCACAGATACGCAGTATTTT
CDR3: CASILAGSTDTQYF

D: NA
J: TRBJ1-5
size: many
V: TRBV10-3
DNA: TGTGCCATCAAGAAGGACGGCGATAGCAATCAGCCCCAGCATTTT
CDR3: CAIKKDGDSNQPQHF

D: TRBD2
J: TRBJ2-7
size: NA
V: TRBV12-3/TRBV12-4
DNA: TGTAACAGCAGTTTGCGGGAGGCCTACGAGCAGTACTTC
CDR3: CNSSLREAYEQYF

D: TRBD1
J: TRBJ2-6
size: few
V: TRBV28
DNA: TGTGCCAGCAGTTTACAGGGGGAAGCCAACGTCCTGACTTTC
CDR3: CASSLQGEANVLTF

D: NA
J: TRBJ2-7
size: NA
V: TRBV11-2
DNA: TGTGCCAGCAGCTTAGGGACTGGAGGGGGTGTCGAGCAGTACTTC
CDR3: CASSLGTGGGVEQYF

D: NA
J: TRBJ2-3
size: NA
V: TRBV11-2
DNA: TGTGCCAGCAGCACCCTACAAATCGCAGGGGGGAGGGCCCGGTCGGATGCGCAGTATTTT
CDR3: CASSTLQIAGGRARSDAQYF

D: NA
J: TRBJ1-1
size: many
V: TRBV7-9
DNA: TGTGCCAGCAGCCCGACGGGCTTTGGGGGATCTGAAGCTTTCTTT
CDR3: CASSPTGFGGSEAFF

D: NA
J: TRBJ2-1
size: NA
V: TRBV12-3/TRBV12-4
DNA: TGTGCCATCCGTGGGGCTTCCGGGAGCACCGATGAGCAGTTCTTC
CDR3: CAIRGASGSTDEQFF

D: TRBD1
J: TRBJ1-5
size: NA
V: TRBV11-2
DNA: TGTGCCAGCAAGGTTCTTCGGAGGACAGGGGGCACAGATACGCAGCATTTT
CDR3: CASKVLRRTGGTDTQHF

D: NA
J: TRBJ2-5
size: NA
V: TRBV14
DNA: TGTGCCAGCAGCCAAGAGAGAGATACCCGGTACTTC
CDR3: CASSQERDTRYF

D: NA
J: TRBJ1-3
size: once
V: TRBV5-6
DNA: TGTGCGAGCAGCTTGTGGGGTACCGGAAACACCATATATTTT
CDR3: CASSLWGTGNTIYF

D: TRBD2
J: TRBJ2-2
size: NA
V: TRBV11-2
DNA: TGTGCCAGCAGCCCAAGTGGGAGGGGTAACGGGGAGCTGTTTTTT
CDR3: CASSPSGRGNGELFF

D: TRBD2
J: TRBJ2-2
size: NA
V: TRBV11-2
DNA: TGTGGCAGCAGCTCCCGTTTAGCGGGAGAGCCGATCGGGGAGCTGTTTTTT
CDR3: CGSSSRLAGEPIGELFF

D: TRBD1
J: TRBJ2-7
size: NA
V: TRBV11-2
DNA: TGTGCCAGCAGCTCAACAGGGGGCTGTTACGAGCGGTACTTC
CDR3: CASSSTGGCYERYF

D: NA
J: TRBJ2-3
size: NA
V: TRBV11-2
DNA: TGTGCTAGCAACTTAGATCTTGGGGCAGGGGCAAGCGATACGCAGTATTTT
CDR3: CASNLDLGAGASDTQYF

D: NA
J: TRBJ2-1
size: NA
V: TRBV10-3
DNA: TGTGCCGTCAGTGAGCGGGCTAGCGCCTACAGTGAGCAGTTCTTC
CDR3: CAVSERASAYSEQFF

D: TRBD2
J: TRBJ2-5
size: NA
V: TRBV7-9
DNA: TGTGCCAGCAGGCACGGGGGGGCTGACACCCAGTACTTC
CDR3: CASRHGGADTQYF

D: NA
J: TRBJ1-2
size: many
V: TRBV5-5
DNA: TGTGCCAGCAGCTTGGAAGGCGCGAACTATGGCTACACCTTC
CDR3: CASSLEGANYGYTF

D: NA
J: TRBJ2-3
size: NA
V: TRBV29-1
DNA: TGCAGTGTTACAGACTCTACACAGGATACGCTATATTTT
CDR3: CSVTDSTQDTLYF

D: NA
J: TRBJ2-1
size: many
V: TRBV10-1
DNA: TGCGCCAGCCAACTTAGGGGCGGGGCCTACAATGAGCAGTTCTTC
CDR3: CASQLRGGAYNEQFF

D: NA
J: TRBJ2-7
size: NA
V: TRBV18
DNA: TGTGCCAGCTCACCGGGTGAGGGCTCCTACGAGCAGTACTTC
CDR3: CASSPGEGSYEQYF

D: NA
J: TRBJ2-1
size: many
V: TRBV6-1
DNA: TGTGCCAGCAGTGACCTGGACAGCGTTTACAATGAGCAGTTCTTC
CDR3: CASSDLDSVYNEQFF

D: NA
J: TRBJ2-1
size: NA
V: TRBV30
DNA: TGTGTCTGGAGTGGGTATGCGGAGGGGCGAACCTACAACGAGCAGTTCTTC
CDR3: CVWSGYAEGRTYNEQFF

D: NA
J: TRBJ1-5
size: NA
V: TRBV28
DNA: TGTGCCAGCAGTCCTCGGGGGGGACCCAATCAGCCCCAGCATTTT
CDR3: CASSPRGGPNQPQHF

D: TRBD2
J: TRBJ2-5
size: NA
V: TRBV11-2
DNA: TGTGCCAGCAGGCCACTAGCGGAACAAGAGACCCAGTACTTC
CDR3: CASRPLAEQETQYF

D: NA
J: TRBJ1-4
size: many
V: TRBV11-2
DNA: TGTGCCAGCAGCTTAGGATCCCCCCCAGGGGCAACTAATGAAAAACTGTTTTTT
CDR3: CASSLGSPPGATNEKLFF

D: NA
J: TRBJ2-1
size: many
V: TRBV4-2
DNA: TGTGCCAGCAGCCAGGAGGCAGATACCTACAATGAGCAGTTCTTC
CDR3: CASSQEADTYNEQFF

D: TRBD2
J: TRBJ2-2
size: NA
V: TRBV4-1
DNA: TGCACCAGCAGCCAAGTGGGACTTGCGGGAGTCGGAACCGGGGAGCTGTTTTTT
CDR3: CTSSQVGLAGVGTGELFF

D: NA
J: TRBJ2-4
size: NA
V: TRBV11-1
DNA: TGTGCCAGCAGCAAGACCCTAGCCAACAACATTCAGTACTTC
CDR3: CASSKTLANNIQYF

D: NA
J: TRBJ2-7
size: NA
V: TRBV11-2
DNA: TGTGCCAGCAGCTTAAGTGGGGGACAGTACTTC
CDR3: CASSLSGGQYF

D: NA
J: TRBJ2-3
size: NA
V: TRBV6-1
DNA: TGTGCCAGCAGTCCCGGGGTGGGTGCCACAGATATGGAGTATTTT
CDR3: CASSPGVGATDMEYF